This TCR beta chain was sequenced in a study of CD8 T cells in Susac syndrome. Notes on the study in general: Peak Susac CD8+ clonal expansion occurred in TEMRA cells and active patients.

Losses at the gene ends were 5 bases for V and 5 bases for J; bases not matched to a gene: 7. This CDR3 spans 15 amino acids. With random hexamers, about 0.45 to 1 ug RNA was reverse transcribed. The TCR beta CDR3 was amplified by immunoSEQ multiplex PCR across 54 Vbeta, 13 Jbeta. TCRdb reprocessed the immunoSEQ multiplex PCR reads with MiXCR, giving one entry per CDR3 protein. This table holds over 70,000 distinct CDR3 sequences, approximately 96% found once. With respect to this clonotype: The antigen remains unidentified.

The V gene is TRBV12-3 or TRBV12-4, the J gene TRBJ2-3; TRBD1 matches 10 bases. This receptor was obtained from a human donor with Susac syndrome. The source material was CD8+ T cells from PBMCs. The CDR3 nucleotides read TGTGCCAGCAGTCCCGGGACAGGGGTGGGAGATACGCAGTATTTT. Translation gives CASSPGTGVGDTQYF.